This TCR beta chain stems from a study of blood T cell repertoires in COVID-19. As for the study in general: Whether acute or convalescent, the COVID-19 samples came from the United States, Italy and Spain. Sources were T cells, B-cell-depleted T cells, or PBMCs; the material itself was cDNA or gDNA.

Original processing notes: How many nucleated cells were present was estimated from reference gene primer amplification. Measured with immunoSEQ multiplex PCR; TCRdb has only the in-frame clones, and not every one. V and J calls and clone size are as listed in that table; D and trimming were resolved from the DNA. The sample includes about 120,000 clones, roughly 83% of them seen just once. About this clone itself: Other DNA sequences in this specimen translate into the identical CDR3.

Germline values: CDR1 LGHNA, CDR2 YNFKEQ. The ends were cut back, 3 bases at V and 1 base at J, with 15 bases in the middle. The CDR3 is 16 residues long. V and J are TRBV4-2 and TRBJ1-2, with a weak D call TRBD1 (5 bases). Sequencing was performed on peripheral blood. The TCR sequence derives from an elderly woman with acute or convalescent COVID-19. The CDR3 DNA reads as TGTGCCAGCAGCCAGGGAGGGCAGGGAGATAACTATGGCTACACCTTC. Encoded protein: CASSQGGQGDNYGYTF.